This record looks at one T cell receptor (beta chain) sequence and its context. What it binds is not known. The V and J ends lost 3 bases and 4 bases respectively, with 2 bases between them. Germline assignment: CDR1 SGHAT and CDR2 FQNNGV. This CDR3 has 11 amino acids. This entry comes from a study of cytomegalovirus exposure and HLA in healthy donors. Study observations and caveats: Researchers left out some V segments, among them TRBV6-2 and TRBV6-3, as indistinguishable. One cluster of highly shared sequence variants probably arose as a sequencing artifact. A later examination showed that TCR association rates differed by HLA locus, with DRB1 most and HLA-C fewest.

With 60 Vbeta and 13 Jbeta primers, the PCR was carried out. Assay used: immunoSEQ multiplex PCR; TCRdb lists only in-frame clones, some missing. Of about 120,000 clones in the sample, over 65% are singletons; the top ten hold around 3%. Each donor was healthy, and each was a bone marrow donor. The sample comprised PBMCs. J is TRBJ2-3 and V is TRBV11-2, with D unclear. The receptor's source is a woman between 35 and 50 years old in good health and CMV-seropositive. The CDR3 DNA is TGTGCCAGCAGCTTCGCAGATACGCAGTATTTT. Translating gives CASSFADTQYF.